Following are 17 T cell receptor beta chains from one sample sequenced in a study of T-cell memory formation after mild COVID-19 (dated by TCRdb to 2020 to 2022). Receptor libraries were prepared by 5' RACE. TCRdb records Illumina NovaSeq 6000 as the sequencer. TCRdb handled the public reads itself, with Q25 trimming in fastp and clone calling in MiXCR, and kept productive beta chains. Identical CDR3 proteins give one entry, which carries the most common genes and DNA. The sample table lists 25,000 to 30,000 distinct CDR3 sequences, 15% to 20% of them with a count of one. The biggest ten clones account for around 1.4% of the sample. The specimen was PBMCs or a T cell subset sorted from them (not recorded which). The receptors derive from an adult who had mild COVID-19 (a few samples of this study predate the infection). The sample titles of this study are shuffled in the database, so cell type and time point are left out.

In its sample, this clonotype was seen many times. The chain uses TRBV7-2 and TRBJ2-3; 8 positions agree with TRBD1. Germline V gene lookup returns CDR1 SGHTA and CDR2 FQGNSA. The CDR3 is made up of 13 amino acids. Trimming took 8 bases from V and 1 from J; bases not matched to a gene: 2. CDR3 amino acids: CASRGQGTDTQYF. For the CDR3, the DNA is TGTGCCAGCCGGGGACAGGGCACAGATACGCAGTATTTT.

In its sample, this clonotype was seen many times. The rearrangement links TRBV4-2 to TRBJ1-3; 9 bases map to TRBD1. The V gene end was trimmed by 4 bases and the J gene end by 4 bases; junction bases not matched to a gene: 5. CDR3 length equals 15 residues. Germline loops: CDR1 LGHNA, CDR2 YNFKEQ. The CDR3 DNA reads TGTGCCAGCAGCCTCCGGGACAGGGAGGGAAACACCATATATTTT. This encodes CASSLRDREGNTIYF.

This clonotype was seen many times. The chain couples TRBV20-1 to TRBJ2-7, with 16 bases lining up with TRBD2. The CDR3 totals 18 residues. Germline CDR1 and CDR2: DFQATT and SNEGSKA (reference sequence). The V segment lost 6 bases and the J segment 2 bases; nucleotides outside the gene matches: 13. The CDR3 protein is CSASPRGTSGRAAYEQYF. CDR3 nucleotide sequence: TGCAGTGCAAGTCCACGTGGGACTAGCGGGAGGGCGGCCTACGAGCAGTACTTC.

This sequence joins TRBV9 and TRBJ2-3; maybe TRBD1 (5 bases). This CDR3 spans 14 amino acids. Germline loops: CDR1 SGDLS, CDR2 YYNGEE. Trimming removed 3 bases from V and 4 bases from J, with 12 bases in between. CDR3: CASSADTGPDTQYF. The CDR3 nucleotides are TGTGCCAGCAGCGCGGACACCGGACCAGATACGCAGTATTTT.

V and J are TRBV30 and TRBJ1-1; possibly TRBD1 for D (5 bases). This CDR3 contains 14 residues. V was cut by 3 bases and J by 1 base, with 12 bases left in between. Per germline, CDR1 GTSNPN and CDR2 SVGIG (reference sequence). The CDR3 region has the DNA TGTGCCTGGAGGACTAGGCAGGGGAACACTGAAGCTTTCTTT. Encoded protein: CAWRTRQGNTEAFF.

This clonotype was seen repeatedly, ten times or more. This chain uses TRBV7-2 with TRBJ2-5, with unresolved D. V lost 7 bases and J 4 bases, leaving 19 bases between the germline ends. The germline V gene has CDR1 SGHTA and CDR2 FQGNSA. CDR3 length: 15 residues. CDR3 DNA sequence: TGTGCCAGCAAGTACAGCTCCTTCAACGCAGAGACCCAGTACTTC. It translates to CASKYSSFNAETQYF.

This clonotype was detected many times. The genes are TRBV3-1 and TRBJ1-5; no clear D. Germline V gene data show CDR1 as LGHDT and CDR2 as YNNKEL (reference sequence). V lost 1 base to trimming and J lost 7 bases, with 5 bases between them. There are 12 residues in the CDR3. The CDR3 DNA sequence: TGTGCCAGCAGCCAAGGGGTCCAGCCCCAGCATTTT. Translating it yields CASSQGVQPQHF.

The chain carries TRBV20-1 and TRBJ1-1; a possible D gene is TRBD1 (6 bases). The germline gives CDR1 DFQATT, CDR2 SNEGSKA (reference sequence). Trimming stripped 7 bases from V and 2 bases from J, with 14 bases between. CDR3 size: 13 residues. For the CDR3, the DNA is TGCAGTGAAACAGGGTTTCGTAACACTGAAGCTTTCTTT. This translates into CSETGFRNTEAFF.

By share, this clonotype ranks as medium-sized. V is TRBV5-1 and J is TRBJ2-6; D is unresolved. Germline V lookup: CDR1 SGHRS, CDR2 YFSETQ. With 2 bases removed from V and 2 bases from J, the gap between germline ends came to 5 bases. This CDR3 is built from 14 residues. The CDR3 DNA is TGCGCCAGCAGCTTTATGCCTGGGGCCAACGTCCTGACTTTC. Its protein is CASSFMPGANVLTF. Full variable domain (rest looked up from reference TRBV5-1 and TRBJ2-6): KAGVTQTPRYLIKTRGQQVTLSCSPISGHRSVSWYQQTPGQGLQFLFEYFSETQRNKGNFPGRFSGRQFSNSRSEMNVSTLELGDSALYLCASSFMPGANVLTFGAGSRLTVL.

This clonotype has ten or more counts. This sequence joins TRBV6-5 and TRBJ1-2; D may be TRBD1 (6 bases). Germline lookup yields CDR1 MNHEY and CDR2 SVGAGI. This CDR3 has 15 amino acids. V was clipped by 6 bases and J by 1 base, with 15 bases between them. CDR3 sequence (DNA): TGTGCCAGCAGGACAGGAGGGCGACTTAACTATGGCTACACCTTC. Translated: CASRTGGRLNYGYTF.

The table lists this clonotype with many counts. The CDR3 is CASSSLGRGELFF. As DNA, the CDR3 is TGTGCCAGCAGCTCTTTGGGAAGGGGGGAGCTGTTTTTT. J is TRBJ2-2 and V is TRBV7-2; D gene uncertain. Germline-derived CDR1 and CDR2 are SGHTA and FQGNSA. This CDR3 is built from 13 residues. Trimming stripped 4 bases from V and 8 bases from J, with 11 bases between.

The chain couples TRBV5-1 to TRBJ2-1; 7 nucleotides agree with TRBD1. Germline assignment: CDR1 SGHRS and CDR2 YFSETQ. V shed 4 bases and J 0 bases; nucleotides not matched to a gene: 19. The CDR3 covers 20 residues. In DNA, the CDR3 is TGCGCCAGCAGCCCACGGGACAGAACCACCTACCTGGGCTCCTACAATGAGCAGTTCTTC. Translating gives CASSPRDRTTYLGSYNEQFF.

CDR3 region: CAWEAGYYEQYF. CDR3 DNA: TGTGCCTGGGAAGCGGGATACTACGAGCAGTACTTC. The chain carries TRBV30 and TRBJ2-7; 7 bases align to TRBD2. CDR3 length: 12 amino acids. The V segment lost 5 bases and the J segment 3 bases; nucleotides outside the gene matches: 4. Germline CDR1 and CDR2: GTSNPN and SVGIG (reference sequence).

This clonotype was recorded at least ten times. V is TRBV18 and J is TRBJ1-2, with a weak D call TRBD1 (5 bases). The V end was cut by 3 bases, the J end by 8 bases, with 13 bases between. CDR3 length equals 13 residues. Germline CDR1 reads KGHSH; CDR2 reads LQKENI. In nucleotides, the CDR3 is TGTGCCAGCTCACCCTCCCCAGGGATCGGCTACACCTTC. Translating gives CASSPSPGIGYTF. Supplemented by reference TRBV18 and TRBJ1-2, the full variable domain reads NAGVMQNPRHLVRRRGQEARLRCSPMKGHSHVYWYRQLPEEGLKFMVYLQKENIIDESGMPKERFSAEFPKEGPSILRIQQVVRGDSAAYFCASSPSPGIGYTFGSGTRLTVV.

V and J are TRBV4-1 and TRBJ1-4; D gene ambiguous. There are 12 residues in the CDR3. Trimming took off 6 bases at V and 7 bases at J, with 9 bases between the two ends. The germline V gene has CDR1 MGHRA and CDR2 YSYEKL. This CDR3 is CASSNRPEKLFF. The CDR3 DNA sequence: TGCGCCAGCAGTAATCGACCTGAAAAACTGTTTTTT.

The table lists this clonotype with many counts. The chain recombines TRBV12-3 or TRBV12-4 with TRBJ1-5; TRBD1 agrees at 10 bases. This CDR3 has 20 residues. Trimming took 7 bases from V and 4 from J; bases not matched to a gene: 22. This CDR3 reads CASNRAGTGARFGGNQPQHF. The CDR3 nucleotides read TGTGCCAGCAACCGTGCCGGGACAGGGGCTAGGTTTGGAGGGAATCAGCCCCAGCATTTT.

Many counts were recorded for this clonotype. V and J are TRBV24-1 and TRBJ2-2, with D maybe TRBD1 (7 bases). This CDR3 is built from 16 residues. Germline CDR1 reads KGHDR; CDR2 reads SFDVKD. V was trimmed by 3 bases and J by 5 bases, leaving 15 bases between them. The CDR3 here is CATSDGGGSGTGELFF. For the CDR3, the DNA is TGTGCCACCAGTGATGGAGGGGGCTCCGGGACCGGGGAGCTGTTTTTT.